The 7 T cell receptor beta chains in this list originate from one sample, sequenced in a study of tumor-infiltrating lymphocytes in localized non-small cell lung cancer. The table came from immunoSEQ multiplex PCR; TCRdb's copy has only in-frame clones and leaves some out. The data show 13,000 to 15,000 clones, roughly 70% seen once. Sequenced material: uninvolved lung tissue not adjacent to the tumor. Receptors originate from a human donor with non-small cell lung cancer.

This chain joins TRBV5-1 and TRBJ2-5; possible D gene TRBD1, 6 bases. There are 15 residues in the CDR3. V shed 0 bases and J shed 1 base, with 10 bases lying between them. The germline CDR1 and CDR2 sequences are SGHRS and YFSETQ. The CDR3 sequence: CASSLGGLVQETQYF. The CDR3 DNA reads TGCGCCAGCAGCTTGGGGGGGCTCGTCCAAGAGACCCAGTACTTC.

The CDR3 nucleotides read TGTGCCAGCAGCATCGACAGGGGGAACACTGAAGCTTTCTTT. This translates into CASSIDRGNTEAFF. The chain uses TRBV11-2 and TRBJ1-1; 8 nucleotides align to TRBD1. The ends lost 5 bases at V and 1 base at J; junction bases unmatched: 3. The CDR3 is 14 residues long. Germline V gene lookup returns CDR1 SGHAT and CDR2 FQNNGV.

This sequence joins TRBV4-2 and TRBJ2-7; D may be TRBD1 (6 bases). Germline CDR1 is LGHNA and CDR2 is YNFKEQ. The CDR3 runs to 14 residues. V gave up 4 bases and J gave up 2 bases, with 12 bases separating them. The CDR3 loop is CASSRGQTPYEQYF. Written as DNA, the CDR3 is TGTGCCAGCAGCCGCGGACAGACTCCCTACGAGCAGTACTTC.

The V gene is TRBV4-1, the J gene TRBJ2-3; TRBD1 matches 12 bases. Germline assignment: CDR1 MGHRA and CDR2 YSYEKL. V shed 3 bases, J shed 2 bases, and the junction held 9 bases outside the gene matches. CDR3 length: 18 amino acids. The CDR3 sequence is CASSHLLGGQGATDTQYF. The CDR3 DNA is TGCGCCAGCAGCCACCTCCTGGGGGGACAGGGGGCCACAGATACGCAGTATTTT.

The chain employs TRBV29-1 and TRBJ2-5; TRBD1 agrees at 8 bases. This CDR3 spans 12 amino acids. Germline values: CDR1 SQVTM, CDR2 ANQGSEA. With V trimmed by 7 bases and J by 2 bases, 3 bases remained unmatched. The CDR3 here is CSARTGQETQYF. In DNA form, the CDR3 reads TGCAGCGCCCGGACAGGGCAAGAGACCCAGTACTTC.

The chain combines TRBV6-5 with TRBJ1-5, with 7 bases lining up with TRBD1. The CDR3 sequence is 14 residues long. The V gene's germline CDR1 is MNHEY and CDR2 SVGAGI. J gave up 4 bases and V 6 bases, and 6 bases lay outside the gene matches. The CDR3 bases are TGTGCCAGCAGCATGACAGGGACGAATCAGCCCCAGCATTTT. This translates into CASSMTGTNQPQHF.

The J gene is TRBJ1-3, the V gene TRBV14, with D maybe TRBD1 (6 bases). Germline lookup yields CDR1 SGHDN and CDR2 FVKESK. The ends were cut back, 0 bases at V and 2 bases at J, with 11 bases in the middle. The length of the CDR3 is 16 residues. The CDR3 here is CASSQDWTAAGNTIYF. CDR3 coding DNA: TGTGCCAGCAGCCAAGACTGGACAGCGGCTGGAAACACCATATATTTT.